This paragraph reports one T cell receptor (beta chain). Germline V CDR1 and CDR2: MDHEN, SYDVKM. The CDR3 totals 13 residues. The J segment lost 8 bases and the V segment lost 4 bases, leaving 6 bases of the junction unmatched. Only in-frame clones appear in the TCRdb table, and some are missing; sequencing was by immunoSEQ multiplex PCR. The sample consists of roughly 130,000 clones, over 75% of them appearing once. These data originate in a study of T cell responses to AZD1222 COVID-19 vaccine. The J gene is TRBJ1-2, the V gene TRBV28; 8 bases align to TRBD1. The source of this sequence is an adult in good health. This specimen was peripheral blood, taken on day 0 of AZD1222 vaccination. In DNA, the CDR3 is TGTGCCAGCAGTTACCAGGGGGCGCGGGGCTACACCTTC. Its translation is CASSYQGARGYTF.